A single TCR beta chain is shown here with its context. Its antigen remains undetermined. It has no much larger one-base neighbor in the sample; base qualities were not kept. The data belong to a study of blood T cell repertoires in COVID-19 (dated by TCRdb to between 2020 and 2021). Turning to the overall study: Samples from collaborators originated in the United States, Italy and Spain and spanned both the acute and convalescent phases of COVID-19. The prospective study material was composed of cDNA or gDNA derived from T cells, B-cell-depleted T cells, or PBMCs. Deeply sampled blood TCRbeta repertoires from subjects exposed to, actively infected with, or recovered from COVID-19 were included in the dataset. The repertoires were made available in a free public database intended to serve as a resource for research on the immune response to SARS-CoV-2. Samples were obtained from the ongoing ImmuneRACE study (first 160 participants) and from 1,254 subjects provided by 6 global collaborators. A de-identified subject ID, COVID-19 status, age in years and sex were almost always included in the sample metadata. Where HLA class I and class II types were available, the types were taken from metadata supplied by the sample provider, not from assay-based typing. General findings and caveats noted by the study authors: How much clinical and demographic metadata was included differed by source and by participant, and the metadata was provided uncurated.

Based on the germline V gene, the CDR1 and CDR2 sequences are KGHSH and LQKENI. The V end gives up 0 bases and the J end 0 bases, leaving 4 bases in the junction not matched to a gene. The CDR3 has 16 amino acids, counting the end cysteine and phenylalanine. Only the CDR3 region is kept as DNA, spanning 48 bases read in frame from base 1. Whole blood was collected in K2EDTA tubes by collaborating institutions according to the institutions' own protocols. Collaborator samples were shipped for TCRbeta analysis as frozen whole blood, isolated PBMCs, or DNA extracted from either sample type. The immunoSEQ Assay, a bias-controlled multiplex PCR, was used to amplify TCRbeta CDR3 regions from genomic DNA. Per the original workflow: The number of nucleated cells in each sample was estimated from the amplification of reference gene primers within the assay. To quantify the absolute abundance of each unique TCRbeta CDR3 rearrangement, sequence reads were collapsed and filtered. For each sample, productive Simpson clonality was calculated by taking the square root of Simpson's diversity index across productive rearrangements. TCRdb obtained this table from immuneACCESS and retained in-frame rearrangements with V and J assigned. These tables miss some clones; where compared with another copy, unresolved V genes account for less than half of the shortfall, and the remainder is unexplained. That table supplies the V and J calls and clone size; D and trimming were determined from the DNA. The sample records more than 130,000 clones, about nine tenths of which are singletons. The ten largest clones take up about 11% of the sample.

Recombination joined TRBV18 with TRBJ1-2, with 7 bases in between that match TRBD1. This clonotype was obtained from a man in his fifties with active or convalescent COVID-19. Sequenced: peripheral blood. The CDR3 protein is CASSPPGTASNYGYTF. The nucleotides read TGTGCCAGCTCACCACCCGGGACAGCCTCTAACTATGGCTACACCTTC.